This T cell receptor beta chain is from a study of cytomegalovirus exposure and HLA in healthy donors. The primer mix had 60 Vbeta and 13 Jbeta primers. Measured with immunoSEQ multiplex PCR; TCRdb has only the in-frame clones, and not every one. Its table lists 45,000 to 50,000 clones. General study findings and limits: Presence/absence analyses rested on an assumption that sequencing depth was roughly uniform across donors. Diagnosis of cytomegalovirus status made by the classifier reportedly showed high specificity and sensitivity. Only CMV serostatus was available as immune exposure information.

In the case of this clone: The target antigen is unknown.

Trimming pared 2 bases from V and 1 base from J, leaving 6 bases between. The CDR3 loop spans 14 amino acids. Germline loops: CDR1 SGHTA, CDR2 FQGNSA. The rearrangement joins TRBV7-2 to TRBJ1-5, with D unclear. The clonotype comes from a male donor in good health and CMV-seronegative. Sequencing input: PBMCs. The CDR3 nucleotides read TGTGCCAGCAGCTTACATGAGAGCAATCAGCCCCAGCATTTT. This gives the protein CASSLHESNQPQHF.